Presented here are 20 T cell receptor beta chains from one specimen sequenced in a study of T cells in localized non-small cell lung cancer. Libraries were prepared by immunoSEQ multiplex PCR; TCRdb keeps only in-frame clonotypes and omits some of them. The sample shows around 41,000 clones, about 88% of them seen only once. The sequenced sample was peripheral blood, obtained before any cancer treatment. These receptor sequences come from a woman aged 18-50 years with stage III lung adenocarcinoma.

CDR3 sequence: CASTPRGMAEAFF. The CDR3 bases are TGTGCCAGCACCCCCAGGGGAATGGCTGAAGCTTTCTTT. The V gene is TRBV2, the J gene TRBJ1-1; a possible D gene is TRBD1 (6 bases). The germline V and J ends were trimmed by 7 bases and 6 bases, with 15 bases remaining between them. CDR1 is SNHLY, CDR2 FYNNEI, per germline. CDR3 length: 13 amino acids.

The V call is TRBV6-5, the J call TRBJ2-7, with 10 bases identical to TRBD1. CDR1 is MNHEY and CDR2 is SVGAGI in the germline V gene. Losses at the gene ends were 5 bases for V and 4 bases for J; bases not matched to a gene: 8. This CDR3 is 15 amino acids long. CDR3 region: CASSLDRGSLYEQYF. In DNA, the CDR3 is TGTGCCAGCAGTCTGGACAGGGGGAGCTTGTACGAGCAGTACTTC.

The chain carries TRBV6-5 and TRBJ1-2; D possibly corresponds to TRBD1 (5 bases). This CDR3 has 14 residues. V was cut by 7 bases and J by 3 bases, with 15 bases left in between. Germline CDR1 MNHEY, CDR2 SVGAGI. CDR3 sequence (DNA): TGTGCCAGCACCAAGGCGGGGGGAGACTATGGCTACACCTTC. It yields the protein CASTKAGGDYGYTF.

DNA of the CDR3: TGTGCCAGTACCGCTGACAGATACTATGGCTACACCTTC. The encoded protein is CASTADRYYGYTF. V usage is TRBV19 and J usage is TRBJ1-2; possibly TRBD1 for D (5 bases). Germline V gene data show CDR1 as LNHDA and CDR2 as SQIVND (reference sequence). The CDR3 spans 13 residues. V was shortened by 7 bases and J by 3 bases, with 12 bases between the two germline ends.

This clone was seen only once. This chain uses TRBV18 with TRBJ2-7, with D possibly called TRBD1 or TRBD2 (5 bases each). Germline-derived CDR1 and CDR2 are KGHSH and LQKENI. The V end was cut by 3 bases, the J end by 0 bases, with 12 bases between. The CDR3 is 15 residues long. The CDR3 DNA reads as TGTGCCAGCTCACCCCGGGACGGGTTCTCCTACGAGCAGTACTTC. Translated, it gives CASSPRDGFSYEQYF. Supplemented by reference TRBV18 and TRBJ2-7, the full variable domain reads NAGVMQNPRHLVRRRGQEARLRCSPMKGHSHVYWYRQLPEEGLKFMVYLQKENIIDESGMPKERFSAEFPKEGPSILRIQQVVRGDSAAYFCASSPRDGFSYEQYFGPGTRLTVT.

V usage is TRBV10-1 and J usage is TRBJ1-2; D remains unclear. CDR1 and CDR2 from the germline V gene are WNHNN and SYGVQD (reference sequence). The CDR3 loop spans 15 amino acids. The V and J ends lost 4 bases and 8 bases respectively, with 20 bases between them. This CDR3 is CASSGLGRPPGGYTF. CDR3 nucleotide sequence: TGCGCCAGCAGTGGACTAGGCAGGCCCCCGGGCGGCTACACCTTC.

This clone was counted once. This sequence joins TRBV19 and TRBJ2-2; possibly TRBD1 for D (6 bases). The germline gives CDR1 LNHDA, CDR2 SQIVND (reference sequence). The CDR3 is made up of 14 amino acids. The V and J ends lost 6 bases and 0 bases respectively, with 8 bases between them. The CDR3: CASRDRPNTGELFF. The CDR3 DNA sequence: TGTGCCAGTAGGGACAGACCGAACACCGGGGAGCTGTTTTTT.

The V gene is TRBV7-8, the J gene TRBJ2-1; 15 bases line up with TRBD2. Germline V gives CDR1 SGHVS, CDR2 FQNEAQ. The CDR3 is made up of 19 amino acids. V dropped 5 bases and J dropped 0; count of bases not matched to a gene: 8. CDR3 loop: CASSLWTSGGVGSYNEQFF. The DNA of the CDR3 is TGTGCCAGCAGCCTCTGGACTAGCGGGGGGGTTGGCTCCTACAATGAGCAGTTCTTC.

The chain is built from TRBV19 and TRBJ2-6; D possibly matches TRBD1 or TRBD2 (5 bases each). The CDR3 loop spans 14 amino acids. Germline V CDR1 and CDR2: LNHDA, SQIVND (reference sequence). V was clipped by 10 bases and J by 4 bases, with 14 bases between them. CDR3 nucleotide sequence: TGTGCCACTACGGGGCAATCCGGGGCCAACGTCCTGACTTTC. Residues: CATTGQSGANVLTF. Using reference TRBV19 and TRBJ2-6 for the parts outside the CDR3, the full variable domain is DGGITQSPKYLFRKEGQNVTLSCEQNLNHDAMYWYRQDPGQGLRLIYYSQIVNDFQKGDIAEGYSVSREKKESFPLTVTSAQKNPTAFYLCATTGQSGANVLTFGAGSRLTVL.

This clone was found once. The chain's CDR3 is CASSLGQTSYEQYF. CDR3 sequence (DNA): TGTGCCAGCAGCTTGGGACAGACCTCCTACGAGCAGTACTTC. The V and J genes are TRBV7-9 and TRBJ2-7; 7 positions match TRBD1. CDR1 is SEHNR and CDR2 is FQNEAQ in the germline V gene (reference sequence). V gave up 3 bases and J gave up 0 bases; unmatched junction bases: 2. The CDR3 has 14 amino acids.

The V gene is TRBV19, the J gene TRBJ1-5; D uncertain. The CDR3 runs to 16 residues. CDR1 is LNHDA and CDR2 is SQIVND in the germline V gene (reference sequence). V was clipped by 3 bases and J by 1 base, with 13 bases between them. The CDR3 loop is CASSMIKGASNQPQHF. The CDR3 DNA reads TGTGCCAGTAGTATGATAAAGGGTGCAAGCAATCAGCCCCAGCATTTT.

The CDR3 loop reads CAWSVKGEISPLHF. The CDR3 nucleotides are TGTGCCTGGAGTGTAAAGGGGGAGATATCACCCCTCCACTTT. J is TRBJ1-6 and V is TRBV30; the D gene is possibly TRBD1 (6 bases). CDR3 length equals 14 residues. Germline lookup yields CDR1 GTSNPN and CDR2 SVGIG (reference sequence). Trimming cost V 0 bases and J 10 bases, with 13 bases left between them.

The chain has TRBV14 and TRBJ1-6, with D possibly being TRBD1 (6 bases). The CDR3 extends over 14 amino acids. Germline V gene lookup returns CDR1 SGHDN and CDR2 FVKESK. V dropped 4 bases and J dropped 7 bases, with 11 bases sitting between them. DNA of the CDR3: TGTGCCAGCAGCCCCGGGACACAGAATTCACCCCTCCACTTT. Its translation is CASSPGTQNSPLHF.

This chain joins TRBV2 and TRBJ2-7, with 8 bases lining up with TRBD2. Germline V gene sequence: CDR1 SNHLY, CDR2 FYNNEI. CDR3 size: 12 residues. The junction had 5 bases not matched to a gene; V was cut back by 6 bases and J by 7 bases. CDR3 sequence reads: CASRRLAGEQYF. Here the CDR3 DNA reads TGTGCCAGCAGGAGGCTAGCGGGTGAGCAGTACTTC.

V is TRBV19 and J is TRBJ1-5; D is unclear. V lost 3 bases and J 7 bases, leaving 7 bases between the germline ends. Germline V gene data show CDR1 as LNHDA and CDR2 as SQIVND (reference sequence). CDR3 length equals 12 residues. The CDR3 DNA reads TGTGCCAGTAGTATTCAAGACCAGCCCCAGCATTTT. It codes for CASSIQDQPQHF.

This rearrangement joins TRBV29-1 to TRBJ1-1, with D unresolved. Germline values: CDR1 SQVTM, CDR2 ANQGSEA. The germline V and J ends were trimmed by 7 bases and 1 base, with 13 bases remaining between them. The CDR3 totals 13 residues. The CDR3 loop is CSAIISQNTEAFF. The CDR3 DNA reads TGCAGCGCTATTATCAGTCAGAACACTGAAGCTTTCTTT. Complete variable domain (other parts from reference TRBV29-1 and TRBJ1-1): SAVISQKPSRDICQRGTSLTIQCQVDSQVTMMFWYRQQPGQSLTLIATANQGSEATYESGFVIDKFPISRPNLTFSTLTVSNMSPEDSSIYLCSAIISQNTEAFFGQGTRLTVV.

The gene calls are TRBV19 and TRBJ2-7; D remains ambiguous. The V and J ends lost 3 bases and 3 bases respectively, with 9 bases between them. Germline loops: CDR1 LNHDA, CDR2 SQIVND (reference sequence). This CDR3 region has 13 residues. Here the CDR3 DNA reads TGTGCCAGTAGTATCGACACCCACTACGAGCAGTACTTC. Its translation is CASSIDTHYEQYF.

The sample holds one count of this clone. The chain links TRBV5-6 to TRBJ1-6; tentative D call: TRBD1 (5 bases). CDR1 and CDR2 from the germline V gene are SGHDT and YYEEEE. The CDR3 is made up of 17 amino acids. Trimming took 0 bases from V and 7 from J, leaving 17 bases between them. The CDR3, as DNA: TGTGCCAGCAGCTTGGCCAAGGTGGGACTAGCCAATTCACCCCTCCACTTT. Protein product: CASSLAKVGLANSPLHF.

The chain carries TRBV10-2 and TRBJ2-1; TRBD2 might be the D (5 bases). Looked up from germline, CDR1 is WSHSY and CDR2 is SAAADI. Trimming stripped 7 bases from V and 9 bases from J, with 13 bases between. The CDR3 length is 12 residues. CDR3 in DNA: TGCGCCAGCAAACCGGGGTTCGGTGAGCAGTTCTTC. Protein: CASKPGFGEQFF.

This clone was picked up one time. The germline gene is not matched at one end of the junction; a read error may be the cause. J is TRBJ2-1 and V is TRBV5-1, with D unresolved. The germline V gene encodes CDR1 SGHRS and CDR2 YFSETQ. The length of the CDR3 is 15 residues. The CDR3 here is CASRLDGPFFNEQFF. The CDR3 DNA reads as TGCGCCAGCAGATTGGACGGGCCGTTTTTCAATGAGCAGTTCTTC.